Following are 4 T cell receptor beta chains from one sample sequenced in a study of CD8 T cells in ankylosing spondylitis. Whole-study findings and limits: Seemingly characteristic of ankylosing spondylitis blood was a TCR beta motif consisting of about 8 highly homologous variants.

A single record per CDR3 protein comes from TCRdb applying MiXCR to the 5' RACE reads. The table lists about 700,000 distinct CDR3 sequences, under 20% of them singletons. No cognate antigen is known for these TCRs. The sequenced material came from blood, either unsorted or a sorted T cell fraction (not recorded which). The receptors stem from a male donor with ankylosing spondylitis.

The J gene is TRBJ2-7, the V gene TRBV25-1, with no clear D. Germline CDR1 MGHDK, CDR2 SYGVNS. The V and J ends lost 3 bases and 0 bases respectively, with 12 bases between them. This CDR3 has 15 amino acids. This CDR3 is CASSDAGANSYEQYF. CDR3 coding DNA: TGTGCCAGCAGTGACGCCGGTGCGAACTCCTACGAGCAGTACTTC.

This chain connects TRBV18 to TRBJ1-1, with D tentatively TRBD1 (5 bases). The CDR3 has 16 residues. The germline gives CDR1 KGHSH, CDR2 LQKENI. V was cut by 3 bases and J by 0 bases, with 14 bases left in between. Written as DNA, the CDR3 is TGTGCCAGCTCACCGGGACGGACCATCATGAACACTGAAGCTTTCTTT. Encoded protein: CASSPGRTIMNTEAFF.

The sample holds many counts of this clonotype. This chain joins TRBV13 and TRBJ2-2; D is unresolved. Deletions cut 5 bases from V and 5 bases from J, with 6 bases between. This CDR3 comprises 12 residues. Germline CDR1 and CDR2: PRHDT and FYEKMQ (reference sequence). The CDR3 nucleotides are TGTGCCAGCAGCCAGACGACCGGGGAGCTGTTTTTT. It specifies CASSQTTGELFF.

Only one count was recorded for this clonotype. This chain's CDR3 is CATSEKTGVENIQYF. CDR3 DNA: TGTGCCACCAGTGAAAAGACAGGGGTTGAGAACATTCAGTACTTC. The chain combines TRBV24-1 with TRBJ2-4; 8 bases match TRBD1. Trimming took 4 bases from V and 7 from J; bases not matched to a gene: 8. Per germline, CDR1 KGHDR and CDR2 SFDVKD. The CDR3 contains 15 residues.